Detailed here is one T cell receptor (beta chain). Its antigen is currently unknown. The record originates from a study of shared clonotypes between healthy human individuals. Study in general: The plates for each donor numbered three CD4 naive, three CD4 memory, two CD8 naive and one CD8 memory. Study observations and caveats: Rarefaction analysis demonstrated incomplete sorted-subset sequencing notwithstanding large depth. In contrast to clonotypes shared by all four donors, non-shared clonotypes had lower generation probabilities.

The CDR3 loop spans 14 amino acids. Looked up from germline, CDR1 is KGHSH and CDR2 is LQKENI. V was cut by 0 bases and J by 6 bases, with 12 bases left in between. Generated by immunoSEQ multiplex PCR, the TCRdb table keeps only in-frame clones and is missing some. In the table there are about a million clones, 76% of which are singletons. Specimen: memory CD4+ T cells sorted from blood. The subset: CD45RA-negative fraction. This receptor was taken from a man between 18 and 35 years old in good health. The J gene is TRBJ2-7, the V gene TRBV18; either TRBD1 or TRBD2 may supply D (5 bases each). CDR3 residues: CASSPPVGVGEQYF. CDR3 coding DNA: TGTGCCAGCTCACCACCGGTGGGGGTAGGCGAGCAGTACTTC.